The 18 T cell receptor beta chains listed next were all sequenced from one sample in a study of T cells in Graves' hyperthyroidism and ophthalmopathy. It was RNA transcripts that yielded the amplified TCR beta CDR3 regions. A set of HTBI primers served as the primers for a first-round RT-PCR of the TCR CDR3. TCRdb reprocessed the multiplex PCR reads via MiXCR and lists one record per CDR3 protein. The table records hundreds of thousands of distinct CDR3 sequences, about a fifth of them present only once. Sequenced sample: blood. The receptor set was obtained from a man aged 30 to 39 with Graves' ophthalmopathy.

This clonotype was seen more than once but under ten times. The J gene is TRBJ2-1, the V gene TRBV28, with D tentatively TRBD2 (6 bases). The CDR3 covers 16 residues. Trimming shortened V by 8 bases and J by 8 bases, and 25 bases separated the two germline ends. CDR1 MDHEN and CDR2 SYDVKM come from the germline V gene. This CDR3 is CASGHGGGALGDEQFF. The CDR3 DNA is TGTGCCAGCGGACACGGGGGAGGAGCCTTAGGGGATGAGCAGTTCTTC.

This clonotype was seen a handful of times. The chain carries TRBV10-3 and TRBJ2-3, with 11 bases identical to TRBD2. This CDR3 contains 19 residues. Germline V gene lookup returns CDR1 ENHRY and CDR2 SYGVKD. Unmatched junction bases numbered 16, after V lost 6 bases and J lost 2 bases. CDR3 amino acids: CAISEPELAGERYTDTQYF. In DNA form, the CDR3 reads TGTGCCATCAGCGAACCGGAACTAGCGGGAGAAAGGTACACAGATACGCAGTATTTT.

This clonotype has a count of ten or more. Here the CDR3 DNA reads TGTGCCAGCGCCCTGCGGAGACAGGGTTTACTAGCGGGAGGGCCTATGAACGAGCAGTACTTC. Protein product: CASALRRQGLLAGGPMNEQYF. V and J are TRBV12-3 or TRBV12-4 and TRBJ2-7, with 13 bases identical to TRBD2. The CDR3 contains 21 residues. V was pared by 8 bases and J by 5 bases, with 27 bases of the junction left unmatched.

This clonotype showed up many times. J is TRBJ1-1 and V is TRBV20-1; possibly TRBD1 for D (6 bases). The germline gives CDR1 DFQATT, CDR2 SNEGSKA (reference sequence). The CDR3 totals 13 residues. Trimming removed 4 bases from V and 6 bases from J, with 15 bases in between. The CDR3 protein is CSAKQGAKPEAFF. In DNA form, the CDR3 reads TGCAGTGCTAAACAGGGAGCGAAGCCTGAAGCTTTCTTT.

The V and J genes are TRBV15 and TRBJ2-1; no definite D call. V was trimmed by 1 base and J by 0 bases, leaving 7 bases between them. Germline V gene sequence: CDR1 LNHNV, CDR2 YYDKDF (reference sequence). The CDR3 totals 15 residues. The CDR3 here is CATSRGGSSYNEQFF. CDR3 DNA sequence: TGTGCCACCAGCAGAGGCGGTTCCTCCTACAATGAGCAGTTCTTC. Variable domain in full (rest from reference TRBV15 and TRBJ2-1): DAMVIQNPRYQVTQFGKPVTLSCSQTLNHNVMYWYQQKSSQAPKLLFHYYDKDFNNEADTPDNFQSRRPNTSFCFLDIRSPGLGDTAMYLCATSRGGSSYNEQFFGPGTRLTVL.

The rearrangement joins TRBV3-1 to TRBJ2-7; unclear D gene. CDR1 and CDR2 from the germline V gene are LGHDT and YNNKEL (reference sequence). The CDR3 totals 13 residues. The V end was cut by 5 bases, the J end by 6 bases, with 14 bases between. CDR3 sequence (DNA): TGTGCCAGCAGCGACTTCCCTGCCCCCGAGCAGTACTTC. It specifies CASSDFPAPEQYF.

This clonotype was recorded at least ten times. The chain couples TRBV20-1 to TRBJ2-3; a possible D gene is TRBD2 (5 bases). The CDR3 is 17 amino acids. The V gene lost 3 bases and the J gene lost 3 bases, with 22 bases spanning the gap. Germline lookup yields CDR1 DFQATT and CDR2 SNEGSKA (reference sequence). CDR3 coding DNA: TGCAGTGCTAGGGTACTAGGGTACCACCGTGGGACAGATACGCAGTATTTT. It translates to CSARVLGYHRGTDTQYF.

The CDR3 loop reads CASSQETSGRNEQYF. The CDR3, as DNA: TGTGCCAGCAGTCAAGAGACTAGCGGGAGAAACGAGCAGTACTTC. V gene TRBV28 combines with J gene TRBJ2-7; TRBD2 matches at 12 bases. Germline CDR1 is MDHEN and CDR2 is SYDVKM. The CDR3 runs 15 residues. With 5 bases clipped from V and 5 bases from J, the junction kept 7 bases outside the gene matches.

This clonotype was picked up many times. V usage is TRBV7-9 and J usage is TRBJ2-1; TRBD1 agrees at 9 bases. This CDR3 is built from 16 residues. J lost 5 bases, V lost 4 bases, and 9 bases had no gene match. Germline CDR1 is SEHNR and CDR2 is FQNEAQ (reference sequence). The CDR3 spells CASSSTPGQGDNEQFF. In nucleotides, the CDR3 is TGTGCCAGCAGCTCAACCCCGGGACAGGGAGACAATGAGCAGTTCTTC. Full variable domain (remainder filled in from reference TRBV7-9 and TRBJ2-1): DTGVSQNPRHKITKRGQNVTFRCDPISEHNRLYWYRQTLGQGPEFLTYFQNEAQLEKSRLLSDRFSAERPKGSFSTLEIQRTEQGDSAMYLCASSSTPGQGDNEQFFGPGTRLTVL.

The chain couples TRBV30 to TRBJ2-3; D gene ambiguous. Per the germline V gene, CDR1 is GTSNPN and CDR2 is SVGIG (reference sequence). The V and J ends lost 4 bases and 3 bases respectively, with 11 bases between them. This CDR3 is built from 13 residues. The CDR3 protein is CAWIRLETDTQYF. The CDR3 nucleotides are TGTGCCTGGATTAGGCTAGAAACAGATACGCAGTATTTT.

Details on this clonotype: This clone may be a read error of a much larger clone one base away. This chain joins TRBV20-1 and TRBJ2-3; 12 bases are a match to TRBD2. The trim removed 4 bases at V and 2 bases at J, leaving 13 bases unmatched. The CDR3 spans 18 residues. The germline V gene has CDR1 DFQATT and CDR2 SNEGSKA (reference sequence). CDR3 amino acids: CSATGTSGPGHHTDTQYF. The CDR3 DNA follows: TGCAGTGCTACGGGGACTAGCGGGCCCGGTCATCACACAGATACGCAGTATTTT.

This clonotype was counted ten times or more. The chain links TRBV11-2 to TRBJ1-6; TRBD1 might be the D (5 bases). Trimming removed 5 bases at V and 14 bases at J, with 19 bases between. The length of the CDR3 is 14 residues. Germline assignment: CDR1 SGHAT and CDR2 FQNNGV. Here the CDR3 reads CASSRLHGARTLHF. The CDR3, as DNA: TGTGCCAGCAGCCGGTTGCACGGGGCGCGGACCCTCCACTTT. Variable domain in full (rest from reference TRBV11-2 and TRBJ1-6): EAGVAQSPRYKIIEKRQSVAFWCNPISGHATLYWYQQILGQGPKLLIQFQNNGVVDDSQLPKDRFSAERLKGVDSTLKIQPAKLEDSAVYLCASSRLHGARTLHFGNGTRLTVT.

This clonotype was picked up a small number of times. This chain uses TRBV28 with TRBJ1-6, with D unresolved. This CDR3 spans 15 amino acids. V lost 5 bases, J lost 7 bases, and 15 bases lay in between. Per germline, CDR1 MDHEN and CDR2 SYDVKM. For the CDR3, the DNA is TGTGCCAGCAGTGGGCTAAGACGGACGAATTCACCCCTCCACTTT. It yields the protein CASSGLRRTNSPLHF.

This chain links TRBV11-2 with TRBJ2-2, with D hard to call. CDR1 and CDR2 from the germline V gene are SGHAT and FQNNGV. This CDR3 contains 14 residues. V was cut by 1 base and J by 7 bases, with 10 bases left in between. The CDR3 is CASSLVRNLGELFF. CDR3 DNA sequence: TGTGCCAGCAGCTTAGTCCGAAACCTCGGGGAGCTGTTTTTT.

This clonotype occurred many times. The chain links TRBV2 to TRBJ2-4; TRBD2 matches at 11 bases. Germline CDR1 SNHLY, CDR2 FYNNEI. The CDR3 length is 14 residues. J was trimmed by 5 bases and V by 5 bases; bases with no gene match: 2. CDR3 in amino acids: CASSLAGGENIQYF. The CDR3 DNA is TGTGCCAGCAGTCTAGCGGGAGGCGAAAACATTCAGTACTTC.

This clonotype was counted ten times or more. The J gene is TRBJ1-5, the V gene TRBV30; no clear D gene. Trimming left V 0 bases short and J 2 bases short, with 11 bases between. The CDR3 totals 15 residues. Germline V lookup: CDR1 GTSNPN, CDR2 SVGIG (reference sequence). This CDR3 is CAWSVRGRGNQPQHF. The CDR3 DNA follows: TGTGCCTGGAGTGTACGGGGAAGGGGCAATCAGCCCCAGCATTTT.

This clonotype was seen more than once but under ten times. This chain uses TRBV11-2 with TRBJ2-1; D possibly corresponds to TRBD1 (6 bases). Between the trimmed V and J ends, which lost 2 bases and 7 bases, there was a span of 15 bases. Per the germline V gene, CDR1 is SGHAT and CDR2 is FQNNGV. The CDR3 covers 15 residues. CDR3 in amino acids: CASSLSVGRGNEQFF. The DNA for the CDR3 is TGTGCCAGCAGCTTAAGTGTGGGTAGGGGGAATGAGCAGTTCTTC.

This clonotype has at least ten counts. The rearrangement joins TRBV5-5 to TRBJ2-5; 8 nucleotides align to TRBD1. This CDR3 is built from 14 residues. Trimming removed 4 bases from V and 3 bases from J; junction bases left unmatched: 5. The germline V gene encodes CDR1 SGHKS and CDR2 YYEKEE (reference sequence). CDR3 nucleotides: TGTGCCAGCAGCCTTCGACAGGGGAAAGAGACCCAGTACTTC. Translated: CASSLRQGKETQYF.